Below, 21 T cell receptor beta chains from the same sample are listed, as sequenced in a study of CD8 T cells in ankylosing spondylitis. Points from the study as a whole: Typical of ankylosing spondylitis blood, it appeared, was a TCR beta motif of several highly homologous variants.

MiXCR was run by TCRdb on the 5' RACE reads, yielding one entry per CDR3 protein. This table has approximately 540,000 distinct CDR3 sequences, approximately 11% appearing once. Their antigens remain unidentified. Material for sequencing was blood, either unsorted or a sorted T cell fraction (not recorded which). The origin of the receptors is a male donor with ankylosing spondylitis.

This clonotype came up a few times. V and J are TRBV27 and TRBJ2-1, with TRBD2 identical over 9 bases. CDR3 length: 15 amino acids. With V trimmed by 5 bases and J by 9 bases, 11 bases remained unmatched. The V gene's germline CDR1 is MNHEY and CDR2 SMNVEV (reference sequence). The CDR3 is CASSLGVAGVGEQFF. In DNA form, the CDR3 reads TGTGCCAGCAGTCTCGGGGTAGCGGGAGTGGGTGAGCAGTTCTTC.

This rearrangement joins TRBV12-3 or TRBV12-4 to TRBJ2-1; tentative D call: TRBD1 (5 bases). CDR3 length equals 15 residues. Trimming shortened V by 4 bases and J by 0 bases, and 10 bases separated the two germline ends. The CDR3: CASSYRISSYNEQFF. The CDR3 DNA is TGTGCCAGCAGTTACAGGATAAGCTCCTACAATGAGCAGTTCTTC.

J is TRBJ1-4 and V is TRBV7-9; 7 bases map to TRBD1. The trim removed 5 bases at V and 7 bases at J, leaving 7 bases unmatched. The CDR3 contains 14 residues. CDR1 and CDR2 (germline): SEHNR, FQNEAQ (reference sequence). Written as DNA, the CDR3 is TGTGCCAGCAGCCAAAGTAGGGACAGTGAAAAACTGTTTTTT. This sequence encodes CASSQSRDSEKLFF. Drawing the rest from reference TRBV7-9 and TRBJ1-4, the complete variable domain is DTGVSQNPRHKITKRGQNVTFRCDPISEHNRLYWYRQTLGQGPEFLTYFQNEAQLEKSRLLSDRFSAERPKGSFSTLEIQRTEQGDSAMYLCASSQSRDSEKLFFGSGTQLSVL.

The DNA of the CDR3 is TGTGCCAGCAGCGCACACTTGGTAGGCGCAGGAAACACCATATATTTT. This codes for CASSAHLVGAGNTIYF. V is TRBV11-2 and J is TRBJ1-3; D uncertain. CDR1 and CDR2 from the germline V gene are SGHAT and FQNNGV. The V gene lost 5 bases and the J gene lost 4 bases, with 18 bases spanning the gap. CDR3 size: 16 residues.

The chain has TRBV20-1 and TRBJ1-2, with a possible D match to TRBD1 (5 bases). Trimming took off 6 bases at V and 5 bases at J, with 16 bases between the two ends. The CDR3 is 13 residues long. CDR1 is DFQATT, CDR2 SNEGSKA, per germline (reference sequence). The CDR3 DNA reads as TGCAGTGCCAACAACCAGGGAAATTATGGCTACACCTTC. Its translation: CSANNQGNYGYTF.

This rearrangement joins TRBV29-1 to TRBJ2-5; 9 bases map to TRBD2. V was pared by 4 bases and J by 4 bases, with 10 bases of the junction left unmatched. This CDR3 comprises 15 residues. Germline CDR1 SQVTM, CDR2 ANQGSEA. CDR3 in amino acids: CSVVRSGSPSETQYF. In DNA, the CDR3 is TGCAGCGTTGTCCGTAGCGGGAGTCCCTCAGAGACCCAGTACTTC.

This clonotype has just a few counts. V is TRBV24-1 and J is TRBJ1-2; no firm D call. In germline, CDR1 is KGHDR, CDR2 SFDVKD. Trimming took off 2 bases at V and 4 bases at J, with 7 bases between the two ends. CDR3 size: 13 residues. The CDR3 here is CATSDWQTYGYTF. In DNA form, the CDR3 reads TGTGCCACCAGTGATTGGCAGACCTATGGCTACACCTTC.

The sample holds a few counts of this clonotype. V gene TRBV20-1 combines with J gene TRBJ2-1; possible D gene TRBD2, 5 bases. The CDR3 sequence is 14 residues long. Germline CDR1 DFQATT, CDR2 SNEGSKA (reference sequence). Trimming cost V 0 bases and J 7 bases, with 13 bases left between them. The CDR3 nucleotides read TGCAGTGCTAGAGATCTCGGCGGGCTGAATGAGCAGTTCTTC. It specifies CSARDLGGLNEQFF.

J is TRBJ2-7 and V is TRBV20-1; D not resolved. With 6 bases removed from V and 0 bases from J, the gap between germline ends came to 6 bases. The CDR3 has 11 residues. From germline, CDR1 is DFQATT and CDR2 SNEGSKA (reference sequence). CDR3: CSAPDSYEQYF. The DNA of the CDR3 is TGCAGTGCGCCTGACTCCTACGAGCAGTACTTC.

This clonotype has a handful of counts. V and J are TRBV5-6 and TRBJ2-2; D remains unclear. The CDR3 spans 12 residues. In germline, CDR1 is SGHDT, CDR2 YYEEEE. The V end lost 7 bases, the J end lost 4 bases, and 8 bases lay between the germline ends. In nucleotides, the CDR3 is TGTGCCAGCTCCCAGCCCACCGGGGAGCTGTTTTTT. Residues: CASSQPTGELFF.

This clonotype was seen a few times. The gene calls are TRBV20-1 and TRBJ2-1; TRBD2 matches at 7 bases. This CDR3 has 13 amino acids. Germline V gene data show CDR1 as DFQATT and CDR2 as SNEGSKA (reference sequence). The ends lost 4 bases at V and 8 bases at J; junction bases unmatched: 8. CDR3 residues: CSAKGLAVDEQFF. CDR3 coding DNA: TGCAGTGCTAAGGGTCTAGCGGTCGATGAGCAGTTCTTC.

This clonotype was seen a handful of times. The J gene is TRBJ2-7, the V gene TRBV5-1; TRBD2 matches at 9 bases. CDR1 is SGHRS and CDR2 is YFSETQ in the germline V gene. This CDR3 comprises 15 residues. After removal of 6 bases from V and 2 bases from J, the junction contained 9 bases not matched to a gene. CDR3 amino acids: CASTTGTSFAYEQYF. The DNA of the CDR3 is TGCGCCAGCACAACCGGGACTAGCTTCGCCTACGAGCAGTACTTC. Combining the CDR3 with reference TRBV5-1 and TRBJ2-7 gives the whole variable domain KAGVTQTPRYLIKTRGQQVTLSCSPISGHRSVSWYQQTPGQGLQFLFEYFSETQRNKGNFPGRFSGRQFSNSRSEMNVSTLELGDSALYLCASTTGTSFAYEQYFGPGTRLTVT.

This clonotype was seen a handful of times. The rearrangement links TRBV6-5 to TRBJ2-5, with 8 bases identical to TRBD1. The CDR3 loop spans 15 amino acids. Trimming cost V 4 bases and J 3 bases; bases outside gene matches: 7. Germline loops: CDR1 MNHEY, CDR2 SVGAGI. The CDR3 here is CASSSGQGAKETQYF. The CDR3 DNA follows: TGTGCCAGCAGTTCTGGGCAGGGGGCTAAAGAGACCCAGTACTTC.

The chain links TRBV19 to TRBJ2-7; a possible D gene is TRBD1 (6 bases). Germline loops: CDR1 LNHDA, CDR2 SQIVND (reference sequence). The CDR3 extends over 15 amino acids. Trimming took off 5 bases at V and 3 bases at J, with 17 bases between the two ends. In DNA, the CDR3 is TGTGCCAGTAGTGGGCCGGGACACGACATCTACGAGCAGTACTTC. Translating gives CASSGPGHDIYEQYF. Full variable domain (missing parts from reference TRBV19 and TRBJ2-7): DGGITQSPKYLFRKEGQNVTLSCEQNLNHDAMYWYRQDPGQGLRLIYYSQIVNDFQKGDIAEGYSVSREKKESFPLTVTSAQKNPTAFYLCASSGPGHDIYEQYFGPGTRLTVT.

The chain links TRBV20-1 to TRBJ2-1; 8 bases agree with TRBD2. The CDR3 has 14 residues. Germline V gene sequence: CDR1 DFQATT, CDR2 SNEGSKA (reference sequence). V was pared by 6 bases and J by 9 bases, with 13 bases of the junction left unmatched. In DNA, the CDR3 is TGCAGTGCCCGTTTACCGGGAGGGCCAAGTGAGCAGTTCTTC. Translating gives CSARLPGGPSEQFF.

This clonotype was picked up a small number of times. The chain combines TRBV6-1 with TRBJ2-7; D perhaps matches TRBD1 (5 bases). Deletions cut 4 bases from V and 0 bases from J, with 13 bases between. This CDR3 has 15 amino acids. Germline CDR1 MNHNS, CDR2 SASEGT. CDR3 loop: CASSVVDSSSYEQYF. In nucleotides, the CDR3 is TGTGCCAGCAGTGTGGTAGACAGCAGCTCCTACGAGCAGTACTTC.

This clonotype came up a few times. The V and J genes are TRBV11-2 and TRBJ2-1, with D unclear. Germline V gene sequence: CDR1 SGHAT, CDR2 FQNNGV. The V and J ends lost 5 bases and 9 bases respectively, with 17 bases between them. The CDR3 spans 14 residues. The CDR3 loop is CASSAGSYSSEQFF. CDR3 DNA: TGTGCCAGCAGCGCCGGGTCATATAGCAGTGAGCAGTTCTTC.

This clonotype was seen many times. This chain uses TRBV20-1 with TRBJ2-4; D possibly corresponds to TRBD1 (5 bases). Germline V gene data show CDR1 as DFQATT and CDR2 as SNEGSKA (reference sequence). Trimming pared 0 bases from V and 3 bases from J, leaving 12 bases between. The CDR3 spans 15 residues. Here the CDR3 reads CSARDVTQGKNIQYF. The CDR3 region has the DNA TGCAGTGCTAGAGATGTTACGCAGGGCAAAAACATTCAGTACTTC.

V usage is TRBV5-1 and J usage is TRBJ2-2; 13 bases fit TRBD2. The CDR3 contains 16 residues. Germline trimming cut 3 bases from V and 4 bases from J; bases unmatched to any gene: 3. In germline, CDR1 is SGHRS, CDR2 YFSETQ. Here the CDR3 DNA reads TGCGCCAGCAGCTGGACTAGCGGGAGTACCACCGGGGAGCTGTTTTTT. This encodes CASSWTSGSTTGELFF.

A few counts support this clonotype. V gene TRBV4-1 combines with J gene TRBJ1-2, with 9 bases matching TRBD1. The germline V gene has CDR1 MGHRA and CDR2 YSYEKL. CDR3 length equals 15 residues. V was pared by 2 bases and J by 8 bases, with 9 bases of the junction left unmatched. CDR3 bases: TGCGCCAGCAGCCAACTGGACAGGGGATCGGGGGGCTACACCTTC. This encodes CASSQLDRGSGGYTF.

In its sample, this clonotype was seen many times. The chain recombines TRBV29-1 with TRBJ2-5, with TRBD1 matching over 10 bases. V gave up 6 bases and J gave up 3 bases; unmatched junction bases: 4. CDR1 SQVTM and CDR2 ANQGSEA come from the germline V gene. The CDR3 is made up of 13 amino acids. CDR3 in amino acids: CSVGQGFEETQYF. The CDR3 DNA sequence: TGCAGCGTGGGACAGGGGTTTGAAGAGACCCAGTACTTC.